Listed here is a single T cell receptor (beta chain). The record originates from a study of human T cells and chemical hapten exposure. The germline V gene encodes CDR1 SEHNR and CDR2 FQNEAQ (reference sequence). Germline trimming cut 3 bases from V and 7 bases from J; bases unmatched to any gene: 6. The CDR3 has 16 amino acids. Time point indicated: patch test 1, 2 weeks after DPC sensitization. Treatment here: therapeutic diphenylcyclopropenone sensitization with weekly scalp DPC. TCRdb reanalysed the RACE reads using MiXCR and keeps one entry per CDR3 protein. Counted here are some 120,000 distinct CDR3 sequences, 9% to 13% occurring once; the ten biggest clones make up roughly 1.5%.

This TCR came from a woman in her forties or fifties with alopecia areata. Some clones in this sample may be carry-over from other donors' samples. The chain has TRBV7-9 and TRBJ2-2; 12 bases are shared with TRBD2. The sample consisted of whole blood, taken in connection with sensitization to the hapten diphenylcyclopropenone (DPC). The CDR3 region has the DNA TGTGCCAGCAGCTTGACTAGCGGGAGAGTAATCGGGGAGCTGTTTTTT. Translating gives CASSLTSGRVIGELFF.